These T cell receptor beta chains were read from a single sample in a study of T cell responses to AZD1222 COVID-19 vaccine. Clones were read by immunoSEQ multiplex PCR, and TCRdb kept only the in-frame ones, dropping some. Here the sample spans about 190,000 clones, roughly 92% being singletons. This material consisted of peripheral blood, taken on day 0 of AZD1222 vaccination. These TCRs come from an adult in good health. Each CDR3 is given with its conserved first and last residue. The order of the fields is D gene, V gene, clone size, J gene, CDR3 protein, CDR3 DNA. D genes are given only for firm matches. Size is omitted from some rows. Given values are once, few, many or a class for expanded clones.

NA	TRBV27	NA	TRBJ1-6	CASSLGNVRSSYNSPLHF	TGTGCCAGCAGTTTAGGGAACGTCAGGAGCTCCTATAATTCACCCCTCCACTTT
NA	TRBV4-2	NA	TRBJ2-3	CASRKGPQVDTQYF	TGTGCCAGCAGGAAGGGCCCCCAGGTGGATACGCAGTATTTT
NA	TRBV5-1	NA	TRBJ1-2	CASTSSGGNYGYTF	TGCGCCAGCACCTCCTCGGGCGGGAACTATGGCTACACCTTC
NA	TRBV19	NA	TRBJ2-7	CASSGSGYEQYF	TGTGCCAGTAGTGGGAGCGGGTACGAGCAGTACTTC
NA	TRBV6-5	once	TRBJ1-3	CASSRQVFSGNTIYF	TGTGCCAGCAGTCGACAGGTATTCTCTGGAAACACCATATATTTT
NA	TRBV25-1	NA	TRBJ2-3	CASRQADTQYF	TGTGCCAGCAGGCAGGCAGATACGCAGTATTTT
NA	TRBV10-3	NA	TRBJ2-2	CAIRPGVYTNTGELFF	TGTGCCATCAGGCCCGGGGTGTACACGAACACCGGGGAGCTGTTTTTT
NA	TRBV29-1	NA	TRBJ1-1	CSGTERMSEAFF	TGCAGCGGGACAGAAAGGATGTCTGAAGCTTTCTTT
TRBD1	TRBV4-1	once	TRBJ1-1	CASSQDSPGGGTEAFF	TGCGCCAGCAGCCAAGATTCTCCAGGGGGTGGAACTGAAGCTTTCTTT
TRBD1	TRBV6-2/TRBV6-3	once	TRBJ2-5	CASSPRQGKAKETQYF	TGTGCCAGCAGCCCTAGACAGGGAAAGGCGAAGGAGACCCAGTACTTC
TRBD1	TRBV7-9	NA	TRBJ1-2	CASSLAATGSYGYTF	TGTGCCAGCAGCTTAGCTGCGACAGGGAGTTATGGCTACACCTTC
NA	TRBV9	NA	TRBJ2-7	CASSVEPGRDSYEQYF	TGTGCCAGCAGCGTAGAACCGGGACGGGACTCCTACGAGCAGTACTTC
NA	TRBV3-1/TRBV3-2	NA	TRBJ2-6	CASSQEGRTSGANVLTF	TGTGCCAGCAGCCAAGAAGGACGAACCTCTGGGGCCAACGTCCTGACTTTC
NA	TRBV7-7	NA	TRBJ2-5	CASSIGETQYF	TGTGCCAGCAGCATCGGAGAGACCCAGTACTTC
NA	TRBV7-2	NA	TRBJ1-3	CASSLGSSGNTIYF	TGTGCCAGCAGCTTAGGGTCTTCGGGAAACACCATATATTTT
NA	TRBV5-6	NA	TRBJ2-3	CASSETGHSWGTQYF	TGTGCCAGCAGCGAGACTGGACACTCGTGGGGTACGCAGTATTTT
TRBD1	TRBV7-8	medium-sized	TRBJ2-7	CASSPRQGPSYEQYF	TGTGCCAGCAGCCCCCGACAGGGGCCCTCTTACGAGCAGTACTTC
NA	TRBV3-1/TRBV3-2	NA	TRBJ1-2	CASSPRTGGYGYTF	TGTGCCAGCAGCCCTAGAACTGGGGGCTATGGCTACACCTTC
TRBD1	TRBV5-1	NA	TRBJ1-5	CASRPTGEGNQPQHF	TGCGCCAGCAGACCTACAGGGGAAGGGAATCAGCCCCAGCATTTT
NA	TRBV6-6	NA	TRBJ1-3	CASRATQGMDGNTIYF	TGTGCCAGCAGAGCAACACAGGGTATGGACGGAAACACCATATATTTT
TRBD1	TRBV19	NA	TRBJ2-7	CASSIGDSSSYEQYF	TGTGCCAGTAGTATAGGGGACAGCAGCTCCTACGAGCAGTACTTC
NA	TRBV3-1/TRBV3-2	once	TRBJ2-1	CASGPGGARSYNEQFF	TGTGCCAGCGGTCCGGGTGGGGCACGCTCCTACAATGAGCAGTTCTTC